This T cell receptor beta chain was sequenced during a study of blood T cell repertoires in COVID-19. Study-level background: Samples came from the United States, Italy and Spain, spanning acute and convalescent COVID-19. T cells, B-cell-depleted T cells, or PBMCs supplied cDNA or gDNA.

V was pared by 9 bases and J by 3 bases, with 14 bases between. This CDR3 is 13 amino acids long. Assay used: immunoSEQ multiplex PCR; TCRdb lists only in-frame clones, some missing. The profile shows hundreds of thousands of clones, 85% to 90% of them singletons. Ages ranged from about 18 to 100 years, with residence in approximately 23 US areas. Participants were placed into cohorts based on the clinical history they reported. This chain uses TRBV12-3 or TRBV12-4 with TRBJ1-1; possible D gene TRBD1, 5 bases. The sequence was collected from a man in his forties or fifties who had recovered from COVID-19. The sample was PBMCs or T cells enriched from blood (not recorded which). The CDR3 nucleotides read TGTGCCAGTAAGGCGGGACCTGACACTGAAGCTTTCTTT. Its protein is CASKAGPDTEAFF.